The 23 T cell receptor beta chains below come from one sample, sequenced in a study of blood T cell repertoires in COVID-19. The data were produced by immunoSEQ multiplex PCR, yet TCRdb's version contains in-frame clones alone and is incomplete. The sample shows about 230,000 clones, over 75% of them seen only once. The sample consisted of peripheral blood. The receptor set was obtained from a man aged 50 or older with COVID-19, enrolled during active disease.

The chain carries TRBV19 and TRBJ1-5; unclear D gene. This CDR3 has 12 residues. Trimming pared 6 bases from V and 9 bases from J, leaving 12 bases between. The germline CDR1 and CDR2 sequences are LNHDA and SQIVND (reference sequence). In nucleotides, the CDR3 is TGTGCCAGTAGCCTGATCGGAGGGCCCCAGCATTTT. Amino acid sequence: CASSLIGGPQHF.

This chain connects TRBV7-2 to TRBJ2-3, with D possibly being TRBD2 (6 bases). Germline CDR1 and CDR2: SGHTA and FQGNSA. This CDR3 has 18 residues. Trimming shortened V by 4 bases and J by 2 bases, and 22 bases separated the two germline ends. The CDR3 here is CASSSGRGGSKYTDTQYF. The CDR3 DNA sequence: TGTGCCAGCAGCTCCGGCCGGGGAGGTTCCAAATACACAGATACGCAGTATTTT.

The chain is built from TRBV12-5 and TRBJ2-7, with 8 bases matching TRBD2. J lost 2 bases, V lost 0 bases, and 6 bases had no gene match. In germline, CDR1 is LGHNT, CDR2 FRNRAP. There are 16 residues in the CDR3. CDR3 DNA: TGTGCTAGTGGTTTGGTAGCGACTAGCGCTACCTACGAGCAGTACTTC. This codes for CASGLVATSATYEQYF.

The rearrangement uses TRBV27 and TRBJ2-2, with 13 bases aligning to TRBD2. There are 22 residues in the CDR3. J gave up 6 bases and V 3 bases, and 22 bases lay outside the gene matches. Germline V gene data show CDR1 as MNHEY and CDR2 as SMNVEV (reference sequence). The CDR3, as DNA: TGTGCCAGCAGTTTCTTCCCGACTAAAGCCAGACTAGCGGGAGGTGCAGCCGGGGAGCTGTTTTTT. Translation: CASSFFPTKARLAGGAAGELFF.

The V call is TRBV29-1, the J call TRBJ1-2; 11 nucleotides match TRBD1. Trimming at V came to 1 base and at J to 5 bases, leaving 3 bases not matched to a gene. This CDR3 has 14 amino acids. In germline, CDR1 is SQVTM, CDR2 ANQGSEA. CDR3 region: CSVEGTGGTYGYTF. The CDR3 nucleotides read TGCAGCGTTGAAGGGACAGGGGGCACGTATGGCTACACCTTC.

V and J are TRBV2 and TRBJ1-4, with D unresolved. Trimming left V 8 bases short and J 0 bases short, with 7 bases between. This CDR3 comprises 13 residues. The V gene's germline CDR1 is SNHLY and CDR2 FYNNEI. CDR3 coding DNA: TGTGCCAGCGTCAGTACAACTAATGAAAAACTGTTTTTT. Translated: CASVSTTNEKLFF.

The count of this clone is one. The chain has TRBV18 and TRBJ2-7, with TRBD2 matching 11 bases. Trimming took 3 bases from V and 5 from J; bases not matched to a gene: 6. The CDR3 loop spans 15 amino acids. The V gene's germline CDR1 is KGHSH and CDR2 LQKENI. This chain's CDR3 is CASSPYGTSGNEQYF. The DNA for the CDR3 is TGTGCCAGCTCACCTTACGGGACTAGCGGCAACGAGCAGTACTTC.

The gene calls are TRBV6-1 and TRBJ1-4; TRBD1 might be the D (5 bases). The CDR3 covers 14 residues. V shed 2 bases and J shed 6 bases, with 10 bases lying between them. Germline V gene data show CDR1 as MNHNS and CDR2 as SASEGT. CDR3 in amino acids: CASSEQGRDEKLFF. DNA of the CDR3: TGTGCCAGCAGTGAACAGGGAAGGGATGAAAAACTGTTTTTT.

This rearrangement joins TRBV18 to TRBJ1-3; 7 positions match TRBD1. Germline values: CDR1 KGHSH, CDR2 LQKENI. The CDR3 sequence is 15 residues long. With V trimmed by 0 bases and J by 7 bases, 6 bases remained unmatched. CDR3 in DNA: TGTGCCAGCTCACCACCTGCGAACAGGGGTAACACCATATATTTT. Amino acids: CASSPPANRGNTIYF.

The V and J genes are TRBV2 and TRBJ2-5; perhaps TRBD2 as D (6 bases). Trimming took off 7 bases at V and 5 bases at J, with 29 bases between the two ends. CDR3 length: 18 residues. Germline V gene sequence: CDR1 SNHLY, CDR2 FYNNEI. The DNA of the CDR3 is TGTGCCAGCACCCCAAGAGAGAGCGGGCTCCCCGGCGGGGAGACCCAGTACTTC. It is translated as CASTPRESGLPGGETQYF.

This chain uses TRBV6-1 with TRBJ1-3; 10 bases are shared with TRBD1. V lost 2 bases to trimming and J lost 7 bases; unmatched junction nucleotides: 5. Germline V gene sequence: CDR1 MNHNS, CDR2 SASEGT. The CDR3 extends over 15 amino acids. The CDR3 sequence: CASSERTGGMNTIYF. Here the CDR3 DNA reads TGTGCCAGCAGTGAACGGACAGGGGGTATGAACACCATATATTTT.

The sample holds one count of this clone. V and J are TRBV10-3 and TRBJ1-5; D is ambiguous. Trimming took off 3 bases at V and 6 bases at J, with 24 bases between the two ends. Germline V gene data show CDR1 as ENHRY and CDR2 as SYGVKD. The CDR3 consists of 18 residues. CDR3 protein: CAISDSRPGEPSRQPQHF. The CDR3 DNA reads TGTGCCATCAGTGATTCTCGGCCCGGGGAGCCTTCACGTCAGCCCCAGCATTTT.

Here the CDR3 reads CASSSDWNTDTQYF. The DNA of the CDR3 is TGCGCCAGCAGCAGCGACTGGAACACAGATACGCAGTATTTT. The chain employs TRBV5-1 and TRBJ2-3, with unresolved D. Germline V gene lookup returns CDR1 SGHRS and CDR2 YFSETQ. Trimming removed 4 bases at V and 2 bases at J, with 11 bases between. This CDR3 spans 14 amino acids.

The chain carries TRBV19 and TRBJ1-5, with D tentatively TRBD1 (6 bases). The CDR3 is 15 amino acids. The ends were cut back, 4 bases at V and 3 bases at J, with 13 bases in the middle. In germline, CDR1 is LNHDA, CDR2 SQIVND (reference sequence). CDR3 residues: CASSTGGADNQPQHF. In DNA form, the CDR3 reads TGTGCCAGTAGTACCGGGGGGGCCGACAATCAGCCCCAGCATTTT.

The chain joins TRBV5-1 to TRBJ2-1, with 10 positions matching TRBD2. CDR3 length equals 15 residues. Germline V gene sequence: CDR1 SGHRS, CDR2 YFSETQ. The V gene end was trimmed by 6 bases and the J gene end by 7 bases; junction bases not matched to a gene: 10. The DNA of the CDR3 is TGCGCCAGCAAGCCGCAGCGGGAGGGCCGGAATGAGCAGTTCTTC. Residues: CASKPQREGRNEQFF.

J is TRBJ2-1 and V is TRBV2; 10 positions match TRBD2. CDR3 length: 15 residues. Looked up from germline, CDR1 is SNHLY and CDR2 is FYNNEI. V gave up 6 bases and J gave up 4 bases; unmatched junction bases: 6. The CDR3 DNA sequence: TGTGCCAGCAGCCGGGATAGCGGGGGGTACAATGAGCAGTTCTTC. This gives the protein CASSRDSGGYNEQFF.

CDR3 sequence (DNA): TGTGCCAGCAGTGCCCTAGGTCTAGACGCCTACGAGCAGTACTTC. Its translation: CASSALGLDAYEQYF. The chain recombines TRBV27 with TRBJ2-7; no clear D gene. The CDR3 sequence is 15 residues long. V lost 5 bases and J lost 2, with 16 bases in between. The germline gives CDR1 MNHEY, CDR2 SMNVEV (reference sequence).

The chain couples TRBV19 to TRBJ1-4; 10 positions agree with TRBD1. J gave up 5 bases and V 7 bases, and 7 bases lay outside the gene matches. This CDR3 is built from 15 residues. The germline gives CDR1 LNHDA, CDR2 SQIVND (reference sequence). The CDR3 loop reads CASTDRGGRNEKLFF. The CDR3 coding sequence is TGTGCCAGTACGGACAGGGGGGGAAGAAATGAAAAACTGTTTTTT.

The V gene is TRBV5-6, the J gene TRBJ2-5, with TRBD1 identical over 8 bases. CDR3 length: 16 residues. V was clipped by 4 bases and J by 4 bases; unmatched bases: 12. Germline values: CDR1 SGHDT, CDR2 YYEEEE. The CDR3 sequence is CASSLKDRGVAETQYF. The CDR3 DNA reads TGTGCCAGCAGCCTAAAAGACAGGGGCGTTGCAGAGACCCAGTACTTC.

The V and J genes are TRBV6-5 and TRBJ1-3; D perhaps matches TRBD1 (5 bases). In germline, CDR1 is MNHEY, CDR2 SVGAGI. Trimming pared 8 bases from V and 0 bases from J, leaving 14 bases between. This CDR3 comprises 15 residues. The CDR3 region is CASHRGGSSGNTIYF. The CDR3 region has the DNA TGTGCCAGCCACCGGGGGGGAAGCTCTGGAAACACCATATATTTT.

The genes are TRBV5-5 and TRBJ1-2; 8 positions match TRBD1. CDR3 size: 14 residues. Looked up from germline, CDR1 is SGHKS and CDR2 is YYEKEE (reference sequence). V shed 4 bases, J shed 7 bases, and the junction held 9 bases outside the gene matches. The DNA for the CDR3 is TGTGCCAGCAGCGGAACAGGGGGGGCTTCTGGCTACACCTTC. It yields the protein CASSGTGGASGYTF.

The chain links TRBV28 to TRBJ2-7; 9 bases agree with TRBD1. The V gene end was trimmed by 7 bases and the J gene end by 4 bases; junction bases not matched to a gene: 8. The length of the CDR3 is 14 residues. The germline gives CDR1 MDHEN, CDR2 SYDVKM. CDR3 amino acids: CASIPGTGIYEQYF. The CDR3 coding sequence is TGTGCCAGCATTCCCGGGACAGGGATTTACGAGCAGTACTTC.

The chain carries TRBV18 and TRBJ2-2; 8 nucleotides line up with TRBD1. Germline V gene data show CDR1 as KGHSH and CDR2 as LQKENI. Unmatched junction bases numbered 8, after V lost 3 bases and J lost 5 bases. The CDR3 spans 16 residues. As DNA, the CDR3 is TGTGCCAGCTCACCCCTGGACAGGGCCCAAACCGGGGAGCTGTTTTTT. Amino acids: CASSPLDRAQTGELFF.